The rows below give T cell receptor beta chains drawn from one sample of a study of blood T cell repertoires in COVID-19. Repertoires were generated with immunoSEQ multiplex PCR, while TCRdb's copy carries only in-frame clones and drops some. The data show approximately 160,000 clones, approximately 81% seen once. The sample taken for sequencing was peripheral blood. The receptors shown here come from a woman aged 55-70 years with COVID-19, enrolled during active disease. Both conserved end residues are part of each CDR3. The D gene is left open where the match is weak. Clone size is not always given. Where it is, it says once, few, many or a class for expanded clones.

size	V	D	J	CDR3	DNA
-	TRBV27	-	TRBJ1-1	CASSYTSRAWNTEAFF	TGTGCCAGCAGTTATACGTCCAGGGCCTGGAACACTGAAGCTTTCTTT
-	TRBV29-1	-	TRBJ1-1	CSVLVTEAFF	TGCAGCGTCCTTGTAACTGAAGCTTTCTTT
-	TRBV6-5	-	TRBJ1-6	CASSYRSSPLHF	TGTGCCAGCAGTTACAGGAGTTCACCCCTCCACTTT
-	TRBV6-6	-	TRBJ1-6	CASSYSRGLDNSPLHF	TGTGCCAGCAGTTACTCGCGGGGACTCGATAATTCACCCCTCCACTTT
-	TRBV7-8	TRBD1	TRBJ1-2	CASSHSGQGGYTF	TGTGCCAGCAGCCACTCGGGACAGGGTGGCTACACCTTC
-	TRBV5-4	TRBD1	TRBJ1-2	CASSLDLGQSYGYTF	TGTGCCAGCAGCTTGGATTTGGGACAGAGCTATGGGTACACCTTC
few	TRBV11-2	TRBD2	TRBJ2-1	CASSLGRLAGGNEQFF	TGTGCCAGCAGCTTAGGGAGACTAGCGGGAGGCAATGAGCAGTTCTTC
-	TRBV10-1	TRBD1	TRBJ1-2	CASSVVGTANNYGYTF	TGCGCCAGCAGTGTGGTCGGGACAGCGAATAACTATGGCTACACCTTC
once	TRBV19	-	TRBJ1-4	CASSMNELKNEKLFF	TGTGCCAGTAGTATGAACGAGCTCAAGAATGAAAAACTGTTTTTT
-	TRBV27	-	TRBJ2-1	CASSFRVPTNEQFF	TGTGCCAGCAGTTTCCGGGTACCTACTAATGAGCAGTTCTTC
-	TRBV10-3	-	TRBJ2-1	CAISEPSSVSYNEQFF	TGTGCCATCAGTGAGCCGTCTAGCGTCTCCTACAATGAGCAGTTCTTC
-	TRBV6-1	-	TRBJ2-7	CASSEAGASYEQYF	TGTGCCAGCAGTGAAGCGGGCGCCTCCTACGAGCAGTACTTC
-	TRBV6-5	TRBD2	TRBJ2-2	CASSFGLAGASGELFF	TGTGCCAGCAGTTTCGGACTAGCGGGAGCCTCTGGGGAGCTGTTTTTT
few	TRBV2	-	TRBJ2-2	CATLGGDRRGVNTGELFF	TGTGCCACCCTGGGCGGGGACCGCAGGGGGGTAAACACCGGGGAGCTGTTTTTT
-	TRBV12-5	-	TRBJ1-2	CASGLGINRDNYGYTF	TGTGCTAGTGGTTTGGGAATAAACAGGGATAACTATGGCTACACCTTC
-	TRBV3-1/TRBV3-2	-	TRBJ1-6	CASSPLWRVNSPLHF	TGTGCCAGCAGCCCGTTGTGGAGGGTAAATTCACCCCTCCACTTT
-	TRBV7-2	-	TRBJ1-4	CASSPGAGPREKLFF	TGTGCCAGCAGCCCAGGGGCAGGGCCCCGGGAAAAACTGTTTTTT
-	TRBV3-1/TRBV3-2	-	TRBJ1-1	CASSLPRAEAFF	TGTGCCAGCAGCCTTCCACGGGCTGAAGCTTTCTTT
few	TRBV12-3/TRBV12-4	TRBD1	TRBJ1-4	CASSWDRNEKLFF	TGTGCCAGCAGCTGGGACAGGAATGAAAAACTGTTTTTT
-	TRBV18	TRBD1	TRBJ1-1	CASSQGTGTEAFF	TGTGCCAGCTCCCAGGGGACAGGGACTGAAGCTTTCTTT
-	TRBV3-1/TRBV3-2	-	TRBJ2-3	CASSQDPPRLPSHTQYF	TGTGCCAGCAGCCAAGACCCTCCGAGACTCCCATCACATACGCAGTATTTT
-	TRBV3-1/TRBV3-2	TRBD2	TRBJ2-2	CASSQVETSGRAFGELFF	TGTGCCAGCAGCCAAGTTGAGACTAGCGGGAGGGCCTTCGGGGAGCTGTTTTTT
-	TRBV6-6	-	TRBJ1-6	CASFTGRDSPLHF	TGTGCCAGCTTTACAGGGCGGGATTCACCCCTCCACTTT
-	TRBV19	TRBD1	TRBJ1-1	CASTTGDSPEAFF	TGTGCCAGTACAACCGGGGACAGCCCTGAAGCTTTCTTT
-	TRBV11-2	-	TRBJ1-5	CASSLDWSQPQHF	TGTGCCAGCAGCTTAGATTGGAGCCAGCCCCAGCATTTT
-	TRBV19	-	TRBJ1-5	CATREQGAHSNQPQHF	TGTGCCACTAGAGAACAGGGCGCCCATAGCAATCAGCCCCAGCATTTT
-	TRBV19	-	TRBJ1-1	CASRRGGTVTEAFF	TGTGCCAGTAGGCGGGGTGGGACCGTCACTGAAGCTTTCTTT
once	TRBV24-1	TRBD1	TRBJ1-5	CATSDRTGPNQPQHF	TGTGCCACCAGTGATCGGACAGGGCCCAATCAGCCCCAGCATTTT
-	TRBV7-3	-	TRBJ1-2	CASSESSDRNYGYTF	TGTGCCAGCAGCGAATCCTCCGACAGGAACTATGGCTACACCTTC
-	TRBV24-1	-	TRBJ1-1	CATSERIRRTEAFF	TGTGCCACCAGTGAGCGGATCAGGAGGACTGAAGCTTTCTTT
once	TRBV5-1	TRBD2	TRBJ2-1	CASSLPSGREGEQFF	TGCGCCAGCAGCTTGCCTAGCGGGAGGGAAGGTGAGCAGTTCTTC
-	TRBV27	TRBD1	TRBJ2-5	CASRPWTGGQETQYF	TGTGCCAGCAGACCCTGGACAGGGGGCCAAGAGACCCAGTACTTC
once	TRBV6-6	-	TRBJ2-3	CASAAGLASTDTQYF	TGTGCCAGCGCCGCGGGACTCGCTAGCACAGATACGCAGTATTTT
-	TRBV6-2/TRBV6-3	-	TRBJ2-7	CASSYSTGLAYEQYF	TGTGCCAGCAGTTACTCGACCGGACTCGCCTACGAGCAGTACTTC
few	TRBV4-2	-	TRBJ1-1	CASSQKTVNTEAFF	TGTGCCAGCAGCCAGAAGACAGTTAACACTGAAGCTTTCTTT
-	TRBV4-1	-	TRBJ2-3	CASSQGARASTDTQYF	TGCGCCAGCAGCCAAGGAGCCAGGGCTAGCACAGATACGCAGTATTTT
-	TRBV12-3/TRBV12-4	TRBD1	TRBJ1-1	CASRRTGNTEAFF	TGTGCCAGCAGACGGACAGGGAACACTGAAGCTTTCTTT
-	TRBV19	-	TRBJ1-3	CASSTRQEASGNTIYF	TGTGCCAGTAGTACTAGACAGGAAGCCTCTGGAAACACCATATATTTT
-	TRBV18	TRBD1	TRBJ1-5	CASSPNSRDSVPSQPQHF	TGTGCCAGCTCACCTAATTCCCGGGACAGCGTTCCGAGTCAGCCCCAGCATTTT
-	TRBV24-1	TRBD1	TRBJ1-5	CATSDPGQGPQHF	TGTGCCACCAGTGATCCGGGACAGGGGCCCCAGCATTTT
-	TRBV5-1	-	TRBJ1-1	CASSFQVTTEAFF	TGCGCCAGCAGCTTTCAGGTGACCACTGAAGCTTTCTTT
-	TRBV10-3	TRBD1	TRBJ2-7	CAISGQGSYEQYF	TGTGCCATCAGTGGACAGGGCTCCTACGAGCAGTACTTC
few	TRBV2	TRBD1	TRBJ2-5	CASRDRGETQYF	TGTGCCAGCAGAGACAGGGGAGAGACCCAGTACTTC
-	TRBV7-2	-	TRBJ2-1	CASSLGQNNEQFF	TGTGCCAGCAGCTTAGGACAGAACAATGAGCAGTTCTTC
-	TRBV12-5	-	TRBJ1-5	CASGLVWGRSNQPQHF	TGTGCTAGTGGTTTGGTTTGGGGCAGGAGTAATCAGCCCCAGCATTTT
-	TRBV7-8	-	TRBJ1-2	CASSPSLGLAGYTF	TGTGCCAGCAGCCCATCATTAGGTCTAGCGGGCTACACCTTC
-	TRBV19	-	TRBJ1-2	CASSSRRSATNGYTF	TGTGCCAGTAGTTCCCGACGGTCTGCGACTAATGGCTACACCTTC
-	TRBV19	TRBD1	TRBJ1-5	CASSLTGRQPQHF	TGTGCCAGTAGTTTGACAGGGAGGCAGCCCCAGCATTTT
-	TRBV2	-	TRBJ1-5	CASSEGHTWGNQPQHF	TGTGCCAGCAGTGAAGGACACACGTGGGGCAATCAGCCCCAGCATTTT
-	TRBV11-1	-	TRBJ2-7	CASSLAAVSYEQYF	TGTGCCAGCAGCTTAGCGGCCGTCTCCTACGAGCAGTACTTC
-	TRBV11-2	TRBD1	TRBJ2-1	CASSSLGTAHNEQFF	TGTGCCAGCAGTTCCCTCGGGACAGCACACAATGAGCAGTTCTTC
-	TRBV7-9	TRBD2	TRBJ2-5	CASSLARSSGRFRETQYF	TGTGCCAGCAGCTTAGCGCGCTCTAGCGGGAGGTTTAGGGAGACCCAGTACTTC
-	TRBV5-5	TRBD2	TRBJ2-1	CASSSGLAGLNGQFF	TGTGCCAGCAGCTCGGGACTAGCGGGACTCAATGGGCAGTTCTTC
once	TRBV7-2	-	TRBJ1-2	CASSPSRGNYGYTF	TGTGCCAGCAGCCCGTCCCGGGGGAACTATGGCTACACCTTC